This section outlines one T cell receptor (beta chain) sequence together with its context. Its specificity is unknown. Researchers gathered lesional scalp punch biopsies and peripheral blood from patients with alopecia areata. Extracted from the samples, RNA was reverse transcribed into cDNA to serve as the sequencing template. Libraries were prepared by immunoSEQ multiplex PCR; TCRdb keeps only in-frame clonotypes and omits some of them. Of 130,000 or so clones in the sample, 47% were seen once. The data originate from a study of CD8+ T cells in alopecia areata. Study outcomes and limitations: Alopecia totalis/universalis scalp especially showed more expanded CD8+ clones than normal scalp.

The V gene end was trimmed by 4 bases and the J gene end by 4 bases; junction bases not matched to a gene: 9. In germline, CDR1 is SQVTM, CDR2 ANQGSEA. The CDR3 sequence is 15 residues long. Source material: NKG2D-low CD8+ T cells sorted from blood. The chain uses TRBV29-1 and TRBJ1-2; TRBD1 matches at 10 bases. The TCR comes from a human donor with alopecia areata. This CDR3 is CSVGSADRGLYGYTF. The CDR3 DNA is TGCAGCGTTGGATCGGCAGACAGGGGGCTCTATGGCTACACCTTC.